The source of this T cell receptor (beta chain) is a study of CXCR3-negative and CXCR3-positive naive CD8 T cells. This CDR3 region has 13 residues. The germline CDR1 and CDR2 sequences are WSHSY and SAAADI. Study observations and caveats: After cryopreservation, expression of CXCR3 was partially reduced, and most assays were run with fresh PBMCs.

A remark on this clonotype: Its matching antigen is unknown.

Each TRB cDNA library was prepared by 5' RACE (with UMI labels). TCRdb re-called the 5' RACE reads and catalogs CDR3 proteins one per entry, DNA excluded. The sample's table shows about 90,000 distinct CDR3 sequences. The sequenced material came from naive CXCR3- CD8+ T cells from blood. The sample's subset: CD45RO-CCR7+CD27+CD95- naive CD8+ T cells lacking CXCR3 (TNR3-). This chain uses TRBV10-2 with TRBJ1-5; TCRdb names TRBD1, which stays unverified in the absence of DNA. The TCR comes from a human donor in good health. Some clones in this sample may be carry-over from other donors' samples. CDR3 sequence: CASSDWGTQPQHF.